The next 6 T cell receptor beta chains were all read from a single sample in a study of CD8 T cells in ankylosing spondylitis. Whole-study results and caveats: A TCR beta motif made of fewer than ten highly homologous variants seemed typical of ankylosing spondylitis blood.

MiXCR, applied by TCRdb to the 5' RACE reads, yields one record per CDR3 protein. The sample shows approximately 550,000 distinct CDR3 sequences, about 13% of them seen only once. Their cognate antigens are unknown. Sequenced sample: blood, either unsorted or a sorted T cell fraction (not recorded which). The receptors derive from a male donor with ankylosing spondylitis.

This clonotype was observed a handful of times. The chain joins TRBV7-9 to TRBJ1-1; D call uncertain. Trimming pared 4 bases from V and 11 bases from J, leaving 14 bases between. The CDR3 has 12 residues. Germline V gene data show CDR1 as SEHNR and CDR2 as FQNEAQ (reference sequence). CDR3 amino acids: CASSSGRNEAFF. The CDR3 bases are TGTGCCAGCAGCTCCGGACGGAACGAGGCTTTCTTT. The full variable domain, with the rest looked up from reference TRBV7-9 and TRBJ1-1, is DTGVSQNPRHKITKRGQNVTFRCDPISEHNRLYWYRQTLGQGPEFLTYFQNEAQLEKSRLLSDRFSAERPKGSFSTLEIQRTEQGDSAMYLCASSSGRNEAFFGQGTRLTVV.

The sample holds a few counts of this clonotype. V gene TRBV15 combines with J gene TRBJ2-1; maybe TRBD1 (5 bases). The CDR3 covers 12 residues. CDR1 and CDR2 from the germline V gene are LNHNV and YYDKDF (reference sequence). Trimming cost V 5 bases and J 4 bases, with 6 bases left between them. The CDR3 loop is CATSYRYNEQFF. The CDR3 DNA reads as TGTGCCACCAGCTACAGGTACAATGAGCAGTTCTTC.

This clonotype came up many times. The rearrangement joins TRBV9 to TRBJ2-5, with 7 bases that match TRBD2. V lost 0 bases, J lost 4 bases, and 9 bases stayed unmatched. The CDR3 runs to 16 residues. Germline V gene data show CDR1 as SGDLS and CDR2 as YYNGEE. In DNA, the CDR3 is TGTGCCAGCAGCGTAGCTTCTGGTGGGGAGGGAGAGACCCAGTACTTC. Translation gives CASSVASGGEGETQYF.

A few counts support this clonotype. The chain couples TRBV11-2 to TRBJ2-4, with 9 positions matching TRBD2. Trimming removed 8 bases from V and 0 bases from J; junction bases left unmatched: 8. The CDR3 is made up of 16 amino acids. CDR1 is SGHAT and CDR2 is FQNNGV in the germline V gene. The CDR3 is CASRLGGGGAKNIQYF. The CDR3 DNA follows: TGTGCCAGCCGATTGGGCGGGGGGGGAGCCAAAAACATTCAGTACTTC.

This clonotype was picked up a small number of times. The rearrangement uses TRBV2 and TRBJ1-2; D is undetermined. The CDR3 consists of 14 residues. V lost 8 bases and J lost 0, with 13 bases in between. CDR1 and CDR2 (germline): SNHLY, FYNNEI. CDR3: CASVKGLANYGYTF. The CDR3 DNA follows: TGTGCCAGCGTGAAGGGTTTGGCTAACTATGGCTACACCTTC.

This clonotype occurred a few times. J is TRBJ2-3 and V is TRBV20-1; 12 bases are shared with TRBD2. The germline CDR1 and CDR2 sequences are DFQATT and SNEGSKA (reference sequence). Trimming cost V 1 base and J 11 bases; bases outside gene matches: 4. The CDR3 runs 13 residues. The CDR3 loop reads CSARVPSGGGQYF. The DNA for the CDR3 is TGCAGTGCTAGAGTGCCTAGCGGGGGGGGGCAGTATTTT.